One sample yielded the 5 T cell receptor beta chains listed below, sequenced in a study of T cells in Graves' hyperthyroidism and ophthalmopathy. The source material, RNA transcripts, was used to amplify TCR beta CDR3 regions. HTBI primers were employed in a first-round RT-PCR of the TCR CDR3. TCRdb reprocessed the multiplex PCR reads with MiXCR, giving one entry per CDR3 protein. The profile shows around 450,000 distinct CDR3 sequences, around 14% of them singletons. Sequencing was carried out using blood. These receptors came from a woman aged 18 to 35 with Graves' hyperthyroidism.

To note about this clonotype: This sequence may be a read error, since a much larger clone differs from it by one base. The chain combines TRBV13 with TRBJ2-5; D may match TRBD1 or TRBD2 (5 bases each). CDR1 is PRHDT, CDR2 FYEKMQ, per germline (reference sequence). CDR3 length: 14 amino acids. CDR3 DNA: TGTGCCAGCAGCTTACGCGGACAAGGGGAGACCCGGTACTTC. Translating it yields CASSLRGQGETRYF.

In DNA, the CDR3 is TGCAGTGCTAGAATCGGGTCGGGTCATGAGCAGTTCTTC. This codes for CSARIGSGHEQFF. The J gene is TRBJ2-1, the V gene TRBV20-1; no clear D gene. The V gene lost 2 bases and the J gene lost 8 bases, with 13 bases spanning the gap. This CDR3 region has 13 residues. The germline V gene encodes CDR1 DFQATT and CDR2 SNEGSKA (reference sequence).

CDR3 nucleotides: TGTGCCAGCCGGACCCGAAGTATGTATGAGCAGTTCTTC. Residues: CASRTRSMYEQFF. The genes are TRBV6-2 or TRBV6-3 and TRBJ2-1; D is uncertain. V lost 8 bases and J lost 8, with 16 bases in between. CDR3 length: 13 residues. The germline V gene encodes CDR1 MNHEY and CDR2 SVGEGT.

The gene calls are TRBV20-1 and TRBJ2-3, with D possibly TRBD2 on 6 matching bases. V was clipped by 5 bases and J by 4 bases, with 19 bases between them. CDR3 size: 15 residues. Germline V gives CDR1 DFQATT, CDR2 SNEGSKA (reference sequence). The CDR3 DNA reads as TGCAGTGCTGGCCCCCGGAGGGGAGAGGCAGATACGCAGTATTTT. Protein sequence: CSAGPRRGEADTQYF.

This clonotype was counted at least ten times. This chain uses TRBV9 with TRBJ2-3; D perhaps matches TRBD1 (6 bases). The CDR3 loop spans 16 amino acids. CDR1 and CDR2 from the germline V gene are SGDLS and YYNGEE. Trimming cost V 0 bases and J 0 bases, with 11 bases left between them. Here the CDR3 reads CASSVGPGVSTDTQYF. Written as DNA, the CDR3 is TGTGCCAGCAGCGTAGGACCAGGGGTGAGCACAGATACGCAGTATTTT.